This passage covers 28 T cell receptor beta chains from one sample sequenced in a study of blood T cell repertoires in COVID-19. Sequenced by immunoSEQ multiplex PCR; TCRdb stores in-frame clones only, minus some. The sample includes 150,000 to 200,000 clones, about 80% of them seen just once. The sequenced material came from peripheral blood. The receptors shown here come from a human donor with acute or convalescent COVID-19. The donor label of this sample is uncertain.

This clone was found once. The V and J genes are TRBV19 and TRBJ2-7, with 7 bases aligning to TRBD2. This CDR3 has 18 residues. V trimming: 5 bases; J trimming: 2 bases; junction bases outside the gene matches: 18. Germline V lookup: CDR1 LNHDA, CDR2 SQIVND (reference sequence). This CDR3 reads CASSVSETRLASPYEQYF. The CDR3 nucleotides read TGTGCCAGTAGTGTTTCGGAAACCCGACTAGCAAGCCCCTACGAGCAGTACTTC.

The chain couples TRBV19 to TRBJ2-5; perhaps TRBD2 as D (5 bases). The CDR3 sequence is 16 residues long. Germline assignment: CDR1 LNHDA and CDR2 SQIVND (reference sequence). V lost 7 bases and J lost 2, with 20 bases in between. The DNA of the CDR3 is TGTGCCAGTATGTTGTCCGGTACTAGAGGGCAAGAGACCCAGTACTTC. Translated, it gives CASMLSGTRGQETQYF. Based on the CDR3 plus reference TRBV19 and TRBJ2-5, the full variable domain is DGGITQSPKYLFRKEGQNVTLSCEQNLNHDAMYWYRQDPGQGLRLIYYSQIVNDFQKGDIAEGYSVSREKKESFPLTVTSAQKNPTAFYLCASMLSGTRGQETQYFGPGTRLLVL.

The chain combines TRBV5-6 with TRBJ2-1, with 7 bases aligning to TRBD2. This CDR3 is built from 15 residues. Germline trimming cut 6 bases from V and 4 bases from J; bases unmatched to any gene: 10. Germline V lookup: CDR1 SGHDT, CDR2 YYEEEE. DNA of the CDR3: TGTGCCAGCATCCTTGACGGGGGGTGGTACAATGAGCAGTTCTTC. It specifies CASILDGGWYNEQFF.

The V and J genes are TRBV9 and TRBJ2-7; TRBD1 agrees at 8 bases. V dropped 10 bases and J dropped 5; count of bases not matched to a gene: 14. CDR3 length: 14 amino acids. Germline V lookup: CDR1 SGDLS, CDR2 YYNGEE. The CDR3 sequence is CAGPEGRGLHEQYF. The CDR3 nucleotides are TGTGCCGGCCCCGAAGGCAGGGGGCTCCACGAGCAGTACTTC.

The chain couples TRBV12-3 or TRBV12-4 to TRBJ2-7, with D possibly matching TRBD1 (6 bases). V was shortened by 3 bases and J by 3 bases, with 9 bases between the two germline ends. This CDR3 is built from 13 residues. CDR3 loop: CASSFGTIYEQYF. CDR3 in DNA: TGTGCCAGCAGTTTCGGGACAATCTACGAGCAGTACTTC.

There are a few counts of this clone. CDR3 sequence: CASSPGAGITYEQYF. The CDR3 DNA reads as TGTGCCAGCAGTCCAGGAGCCGGGATCACCTACGAGCAGTACTTC. V usage is TRBV9 and J usage is TRBJ2-7; a weak D match, TRBD2 (5 bases). In germline, CDR1 is SGDLS, CDR2 YYNGEE. The V gene lost 5 bases and the J gene lost 2 bases, with 17 bases spanning the gap. The CDR3 is made up of 15 amino acids.

The chain uses TRBV5-4 and TRBJ2-7; TRBD1 agrees at 8 bases. Losses at the gene ends were 2 bases for V and 0 bases for J; bases not matched to a gene: 4. Germline V lookup: CDR1 SGHNT, CDR2 YYREEE (reference sequence). CDR3 length: 15 residues. The CDR3 bases are TGTGCCAGCAGCTTTGGGACAGGCCTCTCCTACGAGCAGTACTTC. This translates into CASSFGTGLSYEQYF.

The chain has TRBV6-5 and TRBJ2-4; a weak D match, TRBD2 (7 bases). The CDR3 runs to 15 residues. Germline assignment: CDR1 MNHEY and CDR2 SVGAGI. The germline V and J ends were trimmed by 6 bases and 6 bases, with 18 bases remaining between them. In DNA, the CDR3 is TGTGCCAGCAGCGTGACCGCAGGGGAGGGAAACATTCAGTACTTC. It translates to CASSVTAGEGNIQYF.

The genes are TRBV2 and TRBJ1-1; D may be TRBD1 (6 bases). Trimming took 7 bases from V and 1 from J, leaving 10 bases between them. CDR1 is SNHLY and CDR2 is FYNNEI in the germline V gene. This CDR3 comprises 13 residues. This chain's CDR3 is CASTKDRNTEAFF. CDR3 in DNA: TGTGCCAGCACTAAGGACAGGAACACTGAAGCTTTCTTT.

The chain recombines TRBV5-1 with TRBJ1-1; D gene ambiguous. V was trimmed by 3 bases and J by 3 bases, leaving 18 bases between them. The V gene's germline CDR1 is SGHRS and CDR2 YFSETQ. The CDR3 runs 16 residues. The CDR3: CASSWAGGVADTEAFF. CDR3 coding DNA: TGCGCCAGCAGCTGGGCCGGCGGGGTCGCGGACACTGAAGCTTTCTTT.

Only a few counts were recorded for this clone. The gene calls are TRBV20-1 and TRBJ2-1; D remains unclear. The V and J ends lost 3 bases and 0 bases respectively, with 12 bases between them. This CDR3 contains 15 residues. The V gene's germline CDR1 is DFQATT and CDR2 SNEGSKA (reference sequence). The CDR3 sequence is CSASSGFSSYNEQFF. CDR3 bases: TGCAGTGCTAGTTCGGGTTTTAGCTCCTACAATGAGCAGTTCTTC.

This chain joins TRBV6-1 and TRBJ2-4; tentatively, D is TRBD1 (5 bases). The CDR3 spans 16 residues. Trimming took off 4 bases at V and 0 bases at J, with 13 bases between the two ends. The germline CDR1 and CDR2 sequences are MNHNS and SASEGT. The CDR3 region has the DNA TGTGCCAGCAGTGCACAGGTGCTCCTAGCCAAAAACATTCAGTACTTC. It encodes CASSAQVLLAKNIQYF.

In its sample, this clone was seen a few times. The chain combines TRBV30 with TRBJ1-1; no clear D gene. The CDR3 totals 16 residues. In germline, CDR1 is GTSNPN, CDR2 SVGIG (reference sequence). With 3 bases removed from V and 1 base from J, the gap between germline ends came to 18 bases. CDR3 sequence reads: CAWRIGGRHGNTEAFF. For the CDR3, the DNA is TGTGCCTGGAGGATAGGAGGACGGCACGGGAACACTGAAGCTTTCTTT.

This CDR3 reads CASSLINRGFTGELFF. The CDR3, as DNA: TGTGCCAGCAGTTTAATCAACAGGGGGTTCACCGGGGAGCTGTTTTTT. The chain employs TRBV28 and TRBJ2-2; 8 bases are shared with TRBD1. Germline values: CDR1 MDHEN, CDR2 SYDVKM. The CDR3 totals 16 residues. The ends lost 2 bases at V and 4 bases at J; junction bases unmatched: 6.

This clone has more than one count but fewer than ten. This chain uses TRBV5-4 with TRBJ2-1, with D perhaps matching TRBD2 (5 bases). The germline V and J ends were trimmed by 7 bases and 7 bases, with 9 bases remaining between them. Germline V lookup: CDR1 SGHNT, CDR2 YYREEE (reference sequence). This CDR3 has 11 amino acids. The CDR3 is CASRRGNEQFF. DNA of the CDR3: TGTGCCAGCCGCCGAGGGAATGAGCAGTTCTTC.

The rearrangement links TRBV4-1 to TRBJ2-2, with D possibly being TRBD1 (6 bases). The V end lost 1 base, the J end lost 4 bases, and 16 bases lay between the germline ends. This CDR3 spans 17 amino acids. Germline lookup yields CDR1 MGHRA and CDR2 YSYEKL. The DNA of the CDR3 is TGCGCCAGCAGCCAAGGCTGGATGGGGGCCTTCACCGGGGAGCTGTTTTTT. Residues: CASSQGWMGAFTGELFF.

The CDR3 loop reads CASSFSPGTLYEQYF. The DNA of the CDR3 is TGTGCCAGCAGTTTCTCCCCCGGGACACTCTACGAGCAGTACTTC. The chain links TRBV6-5 to TRBJ2-7; D perhaps matches TRBD1 (6 bases). Germline V gene lookup returns CDR1 MNHEY and CDR2 SVGAGI. The CDR3 has 15 residues. V was clipped by 4 bases and J by 3 bases, with 16 bases between them.

The genes are TRBV5-6 and TRBJ2-1; 14 nucleotides line up with TRBD2. V gave up 4 bases and J gave up 6 bases; unmatched junction bases: 6. Per the germline V gene, CDR1 is SGHDT and CDR2 is YYEEEE. The CDR3 runs 16 residues. CDR3 coding DNA: TGTGCCAGCAGCGGTCGACTAGCGGGGGGGTTCAATGAGCAGTTCTTC. Amino acids: CASSGRLAGGFNEQFF.

J is TRBJ1-4 and V is TRBV6-2 or TRBV6-3; D perhaps matches TRBD1 (6 bases). V was trimmed by 5 bases and J by 3 bases, leaving 10 bases between them. There are 14 residues in the CDR3. The germline gives CDR1 MNHEY, CDR2 SVGEGT. CDR3 DNA: TGTGCCAGCAGTAACAGGGCTTCTAATGAAAAACTGTTTTTT. Amino acids: CASSNRASNEKLFF.

V is TRBV6-2 or TRBV6-3 and J is TRBJ2-6, with TRBD2 as a possible D gene (6 bases). Germline loops: CDR1 MNHEY, CDR2 SVGEGT. The V and J ends lost 2 bases and 2 bases respectively, with 10 bases between them. The CDR3 is 16 amino acids. In DNA, the CDR3 is TGTGCCAGCAGTTACGAGGGCGGGGCTGGGGCCAACGTCCTGACTTTC. It encodes CASSYEGGAGANVLTF.

V is TRBV3-1 (or the pseudogene TRBV3-2) and J is TRBJ2-3; perhaps TRBD1 as D (5 bases). The germline V gene encodes CDR1 LGHDT and CDR2 YNNKEL (reference sequence). This CDR3 is built from 14 residues. Trimming stripped 1 base from V and 1 base from J, with 6 bases between. CDR3 protein: CASSQARGTDTQYF. The DNA for the CDR3 is TGTGCCAGCAGCCAAGCCAGGGGCACAGATACGCAGTATTTT.

Details on this clone: One junction end disagrees with the germline gene, perhaps due to a read error. CDR3 loop: CASSLGTNYNEQFF. The CDR3 bases are TGTGCTAGCAGCTTAGGGACAAACTACAATGAGCAGTTCTTC. The J gene is TRBJ2-1, the V gene TRBV7-7; weak D call: TRBD1 (6 bases). This CDR3 has 14 amino acids. The V gene's germline CDR1 is SSHAT and CDR2 FNYEAQ (reference sequence).

This clone has only one observation. This chain connects TRBV5-8 to TRBJ1-4, with a tentative D call TRBD1 (5 bases). Trimming cost V 2 bases and J 2 bases, with 13 bases left between them. This CDR3 contains 16 residues. The germline V gene has CDR1 SGHTS and CDR2 YDEGEE. As DNA, the CDR3 is TGTGCCAGCAGCTTTGGGGCCATGCGCACTAATGAAAAACTGTTTTTT. Its protein is CASSFGAMRTNEKLFF. Full variable domain (outside the CDR3, taken from reference TRBV5-8 and TRBJ1-4): EAGVTQSPTHLIKTRGQQATLRCSPISGHTSVYWYQQALGLGLQFLLWYDEGEERNRGNFPPRFSGRQFPNYSSELNVNALELEDSALYLCASSFGAMRTNEKLFFGSGTQLSVL.

V usage is TRBV30 and J usage is TRBJ2-3; 7 bases match TRBD1. The CDR3 consists of 16 residues. Germline CDR1 reads GTSNPN; CDR2 reads SVGIG (reference sequence). V gave up 4 bases and J gave up 4 bases; unmatched junction bases: 14. In DNA form, the CDR3 reads TGTGCCTGGATTGCCTACCAGGGGGTCAAGGCAGATACGCAGTATTTT. Translation: CAWIAYQGVKADTQYF.

This clone was observed many times. V usage is TRBV2 and J usage is TRBJ2-3, with 9 bases identical to TRBD2. Per germline, CDR1 SNHLY and CDR2 FYNNEI. CDR3 length equals 17 residues. V shed 6 bases, J shed 0 bases, and the junction held 10 bases outside the gene matches. Here the CDR3 reads CASRRSGGLTSTDTQYF. CDR3 bases: TGTGCCAGCAGGCGAAGCGGGGGGCTGACGAGCACAGATACGCAGTATTTT.

J is TRBJ1-4 and V is TRBV19, with 8 bases that match TRBD1. With 10 bases clipped from V and 10 bases from J, the junction kept 5 bases outside the gene matches. Germline lookup yields CDR1 LNHDA and CDR2 SQIVND (reference sequence). The CDR3 covers 11 residues. The DNA of the CDR3 is TGTGCCACCGAACAGGGGGGAAAACTGTTTTTT. It is translated as CATEQGGKLFF. Filled out from reference TRBV19 and TRBJ1-4, the complete variable domain reads DGGITQSPKYLFRKEGQNVTLSCEQNLNHDAMYWYRQDPGQGLRLIYYSQIVNDFQKGDIAEGYSVSREKKESFPLTVTSAQKNPTAFYLCATEQGGKLFFGSGTQLSVL.

This clone was picked up one time. The chain carries TRBV2 and TRBJ1-6; unclear D gene. V shed 6 bases and J shed 7 bases, with 13 bases lying between them. CDR1 is SNHLY and CDR2 is FYNNEI in the germline V gene. CDR3 length: 14 amino acids. The CDR3 DNA follows: TGTGCCAGCAGCCAGACAAGGTGGAATTCACCCCTCCACTTT. As protein: CASSQTRWNSPLHF. Drawing the rest from reference TRBV2 and TRBJ1-6, the complete variable domain is EPEVTQTPSHQVTQMGQEVILRCVPISNHLYFYWYRQILGQKVEFLVSFYNNEISEKSEIFDDQFSVERPDGSNFTLKIRSTKLEDSAMYFCASSQTRWNSPLHFGNGTRLTVT.

The V and J genes are TRBV10-3 and TRBJ1-2; 7 bases match TRBD1. The CDR3 consists of 14 residues. Trimming at V came to 10 bases and at J to 2 bases, leaving 10 bases not matched to a gene. From germline, CDR1 is ENHRY and CDR2 SYGVKD. The CDR3 sequence: CASRPLDRNYGYTF. Written as DNA, the CDR3 is TGTGCCAGTCGGCCGCTGGACAGGAACTATGGCTACACCTTC.